Reported below is one T cell receptor (beta chain). The data were obtained in a study of cytomegalovirus exposure and HLA in healthy donors. From germline, CDR1 is KGHSH and CDR2 LQKENI. The V end lost 3 bases, the J end lost 0 bases, and 8 bases lay between the germline ends. The CDR3 spans 15 residues. Clones were read by immunoSEQ multiplex PCR, and TCRdb kept only the in-frame ones, dropping some. The repertoire has over 60,000 clones, more than 95% of them found once; the top ten carry 2% to 2.5%. What was sequenced was PBMCs. The sequence was obtained from a young man in good health and CMV-seronegative. The gene calls are TRBV18 and TRBJ1-4; no definite D call. The CDR3 spells CASSPNTATNEKLFF. CDR3 sequence (DNA): TGTGCCAGCTCACCGAACACAGCAACTAATGAAAAACTGTTTTTT.